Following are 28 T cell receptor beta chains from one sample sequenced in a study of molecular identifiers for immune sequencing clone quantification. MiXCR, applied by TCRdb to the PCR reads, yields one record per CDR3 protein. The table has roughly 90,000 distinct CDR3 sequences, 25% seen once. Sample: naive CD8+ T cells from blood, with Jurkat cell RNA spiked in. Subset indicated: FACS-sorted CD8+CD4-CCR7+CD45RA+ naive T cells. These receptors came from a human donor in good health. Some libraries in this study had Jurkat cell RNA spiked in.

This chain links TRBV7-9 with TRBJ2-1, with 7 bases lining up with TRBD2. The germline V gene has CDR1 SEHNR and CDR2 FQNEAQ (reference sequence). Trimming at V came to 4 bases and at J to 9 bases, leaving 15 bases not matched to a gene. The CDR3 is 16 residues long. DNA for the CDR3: TGTGCCAGCAGCTCCGGACTGCAGGGAGGGTCGGGTGAGCAGTTCTTC. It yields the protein CASSSGLQGGSGEQFF.

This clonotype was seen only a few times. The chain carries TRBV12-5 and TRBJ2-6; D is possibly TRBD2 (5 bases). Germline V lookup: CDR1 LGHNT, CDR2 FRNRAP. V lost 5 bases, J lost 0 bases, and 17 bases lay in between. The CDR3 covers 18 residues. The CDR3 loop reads CASGPFRDMNSGANVLTF. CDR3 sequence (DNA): TGTGCTAGTGGTCCCTTCCGGGATATGAACTCTGGGGCCAACGTCCTGACTTTC.

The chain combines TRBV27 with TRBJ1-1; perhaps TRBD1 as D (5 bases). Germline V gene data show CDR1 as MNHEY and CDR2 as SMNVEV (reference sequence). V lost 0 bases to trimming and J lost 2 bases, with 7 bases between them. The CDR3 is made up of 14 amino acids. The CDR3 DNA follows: TGTGCCAGCAGTTTATCGCAGGGTAACACTGAAGCTTTCTTT. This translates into CASSLSQGNTEAFF.

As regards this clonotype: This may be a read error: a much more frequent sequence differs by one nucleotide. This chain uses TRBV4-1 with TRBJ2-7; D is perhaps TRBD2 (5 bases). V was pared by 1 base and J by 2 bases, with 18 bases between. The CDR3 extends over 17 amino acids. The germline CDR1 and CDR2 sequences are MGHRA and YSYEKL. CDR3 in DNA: TGCGCCAGCAGCCAAGCCCTAAACCAAGCGGAACCCTACGAGCAGTACTTC. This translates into CASSQALNQAEPYEQYF.

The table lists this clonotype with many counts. The CDR3 region has the DNA TGTGCCAGCAGTTTAGGGAACCTGGGCACTGAAGCTTTCTTT. This encodes CASSLGNLGTEAFF. The rearrangement uses TRBV12-3 or TRBV12-4 and TRBJ1-1, with D hard to call. V was shortened by 1 base and J by 4 bases, with 10 bases between the two germline ends. This CDR3 is built from 14 residues.

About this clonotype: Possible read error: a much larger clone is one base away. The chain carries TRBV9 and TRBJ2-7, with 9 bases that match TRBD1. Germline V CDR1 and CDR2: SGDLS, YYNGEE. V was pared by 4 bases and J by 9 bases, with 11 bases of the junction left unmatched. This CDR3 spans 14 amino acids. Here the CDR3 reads CASSPQGAGDAQYF. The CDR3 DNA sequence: TGTGCCAGCAGCCCACAGGGGGCAGGTGACGCGCAGTACTTC. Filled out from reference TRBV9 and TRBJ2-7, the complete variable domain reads DSGVTQTPKHLITATGQRVTLRCSPRSGDLSVYWYQQSLDQGLQFLIQYYNGEERAKGNILERFSAQQFPDLHSELNLSSLELGDSALYFCASSPQGAGDAQYFGPGTRLTVT.

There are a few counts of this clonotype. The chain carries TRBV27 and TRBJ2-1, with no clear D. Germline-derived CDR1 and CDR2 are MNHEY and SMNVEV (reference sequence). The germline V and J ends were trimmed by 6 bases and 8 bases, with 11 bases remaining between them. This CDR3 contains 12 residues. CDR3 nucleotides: TGTGCCAGCAGGGGTTACCCCCATGAGCAGTTCTTC. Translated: CASRGYPHEQFF.

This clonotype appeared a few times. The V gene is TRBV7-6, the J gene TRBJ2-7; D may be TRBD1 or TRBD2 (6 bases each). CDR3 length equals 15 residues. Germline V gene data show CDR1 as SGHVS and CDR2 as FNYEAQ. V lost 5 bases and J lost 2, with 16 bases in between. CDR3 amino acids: CASSPFEGGTYEQYF. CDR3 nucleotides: TGTGCCAGCAGCCCCTTTGAGGGGGGAACCTACGAGCAGTACTTC.

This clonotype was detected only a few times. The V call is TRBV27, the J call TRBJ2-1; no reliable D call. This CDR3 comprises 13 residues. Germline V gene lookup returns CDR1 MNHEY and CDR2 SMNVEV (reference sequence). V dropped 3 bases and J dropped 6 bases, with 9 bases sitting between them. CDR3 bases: TGTGCCAGCAGTTTCGTAGGGTCCAATGAGCAGTTCTTC. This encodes CASSFVGSNEQFF.

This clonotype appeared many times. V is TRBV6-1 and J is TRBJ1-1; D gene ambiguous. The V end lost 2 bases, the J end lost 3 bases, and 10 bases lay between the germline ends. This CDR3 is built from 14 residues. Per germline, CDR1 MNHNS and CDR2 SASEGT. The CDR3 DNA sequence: TGTGCCAGCAGTGAATGGGAGTCCTACACTGAAGCTTTCTTT. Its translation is CASSEWESYTEAFF.

CDR3 sequence: CASSFPRLAGTYEQYF. The CDR3 nucleotides are TGTGCCAGCAGCTTCCCTCGCCTAGCGGGAACCTACGAGCAGTACTTC. This chain links TRBV7-2 with TRBJ2-7, with TRBD2 matching over 9 bases. Looked up from germline, CDR1 is SGHTA and CDR2 is FQGNSA. The V and J ends lost 3 bases and 2 bases, in that order; junction bases with no gene match: 8. The CDR3 has 16 residues.

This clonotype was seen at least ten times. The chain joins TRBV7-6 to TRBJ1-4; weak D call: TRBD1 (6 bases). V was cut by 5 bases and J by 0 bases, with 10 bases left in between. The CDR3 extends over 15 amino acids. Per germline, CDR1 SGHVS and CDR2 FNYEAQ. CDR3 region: CASSPQGSTNEKLFF. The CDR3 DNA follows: TGTGCCAGCAGCCCGCAGGGGTCAACTAATGAAAAACTGTTTTTT.

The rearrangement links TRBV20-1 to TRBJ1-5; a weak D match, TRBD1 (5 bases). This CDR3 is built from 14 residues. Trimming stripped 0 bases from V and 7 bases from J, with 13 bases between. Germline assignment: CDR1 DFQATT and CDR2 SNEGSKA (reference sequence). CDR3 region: CSARDTGVPQPQHF. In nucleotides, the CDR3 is TGCAGTGCTAGAGATACGGGGGTCCCCCAGCCCCAGCATTTT.

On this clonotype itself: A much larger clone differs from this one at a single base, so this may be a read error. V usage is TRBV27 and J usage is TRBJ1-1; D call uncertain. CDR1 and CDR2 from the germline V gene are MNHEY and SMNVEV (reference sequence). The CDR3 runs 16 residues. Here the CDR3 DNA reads TGTGCCAGCAGATTATTGGGCGGCCCCATGAACACTGAAGCTTTCTTT. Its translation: CASRLLGGPMNTEAFF.

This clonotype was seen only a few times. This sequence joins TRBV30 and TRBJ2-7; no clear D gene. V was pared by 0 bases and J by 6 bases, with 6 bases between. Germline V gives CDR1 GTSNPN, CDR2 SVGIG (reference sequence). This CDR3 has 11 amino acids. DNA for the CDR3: TGTGCCTGGAGTGTACAAGCCGAGCAGTACTTC. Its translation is CAWSVQAEQYF.

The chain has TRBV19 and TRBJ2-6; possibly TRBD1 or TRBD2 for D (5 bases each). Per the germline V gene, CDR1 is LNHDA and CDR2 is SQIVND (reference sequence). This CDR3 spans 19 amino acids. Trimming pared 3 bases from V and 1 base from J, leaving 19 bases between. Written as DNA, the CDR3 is TGTGCCAGTAGTATTGATTCTCGGGACGGCCGGTCTGGGGCCAACGTCCTGACTTTC. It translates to CASSIDSRDGRSGANVLTF. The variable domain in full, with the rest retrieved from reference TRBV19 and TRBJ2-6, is DGGITQSPKYLFRKEGQNVTLSCEQNLNHDAMYWYRQDPGQGLRLIYYSQIVNDFQKGDIAEGYSVSREKKESFPLTVTSAQKNPTAFYLCASSIDSRDGRSGANVLTFGAGSRLTVL.

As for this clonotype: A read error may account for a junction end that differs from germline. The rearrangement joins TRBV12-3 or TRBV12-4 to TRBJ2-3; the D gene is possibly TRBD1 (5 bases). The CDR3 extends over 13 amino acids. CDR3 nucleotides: TGTGCCAGCAGGCCGCCGAGCACAGGTACGCAGTATTTT. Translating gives CASRPPSTGTQYF.

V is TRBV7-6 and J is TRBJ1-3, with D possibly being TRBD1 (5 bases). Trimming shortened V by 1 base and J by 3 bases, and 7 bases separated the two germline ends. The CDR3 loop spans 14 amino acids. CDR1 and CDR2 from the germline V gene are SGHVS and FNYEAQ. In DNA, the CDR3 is TGTGCCAGCAGCTTAGTAGGGGATGGAAACACCATATATTTT. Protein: CASSLVGDGNTIYF.

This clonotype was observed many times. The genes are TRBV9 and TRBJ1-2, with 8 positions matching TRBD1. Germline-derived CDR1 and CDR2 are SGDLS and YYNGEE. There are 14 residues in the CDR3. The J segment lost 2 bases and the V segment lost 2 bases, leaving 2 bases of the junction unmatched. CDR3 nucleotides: TGTGCCAGCAGCGTGGGACAGGCGAACTATGGCTACACCTTC. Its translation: CASSVGQANYGYTF.

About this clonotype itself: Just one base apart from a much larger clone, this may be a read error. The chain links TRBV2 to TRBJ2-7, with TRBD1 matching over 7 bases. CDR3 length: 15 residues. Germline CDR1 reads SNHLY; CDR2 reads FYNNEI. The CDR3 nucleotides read TGTGCCAGCAGGGCCCCCGGGACAGTTGTCTACGCGCAGTACTTC. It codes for CASRAPGTVVYAQYF.

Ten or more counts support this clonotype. CDR3 nucleotide sequence: TGTGCCAGCAGCCCAGGGGGCCGGGGTCAGCCCCAGCATTTT. This gives the protein CASSPGGRGQPQHF. The J gene is TRBJ1-5, the V gene TRBV5-6; 8 bases agree with TRBD1. Germline V gives CDR1 SGHDT, CDR2 YYEEEE. V was pared by 4 bases and J by 6 bases, with 6 bases of the junction left unmatched. The CDR3 spans 14 residues.

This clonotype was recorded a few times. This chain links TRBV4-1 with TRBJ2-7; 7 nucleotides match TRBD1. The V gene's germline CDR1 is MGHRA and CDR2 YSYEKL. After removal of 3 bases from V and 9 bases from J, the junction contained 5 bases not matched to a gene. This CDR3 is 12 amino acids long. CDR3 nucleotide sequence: TGCGCCAGCAGCCACAACGCAGGGGGGCAGTACTTC. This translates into CASSHNAGGQYF.

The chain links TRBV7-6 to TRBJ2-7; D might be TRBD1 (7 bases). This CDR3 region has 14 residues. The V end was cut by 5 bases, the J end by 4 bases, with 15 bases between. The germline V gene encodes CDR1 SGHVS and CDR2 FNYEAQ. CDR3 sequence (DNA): TGTGCCAGCAGCCCAGGGGGGAGGTATTACGAGCAGTACTTC. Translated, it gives CASSPGGRYYEQYF. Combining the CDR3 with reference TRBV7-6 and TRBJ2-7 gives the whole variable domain GAGVSQSPRYKVTKRGQDVALRCDPISGHVSLYWYRQALGQGPEFLTYFNYEAQQDKSGLPNDRFSAERPEGSISTLTIQRTEQRDSAMYRCASSPGGRYYEQYFGPGTRLTVT.

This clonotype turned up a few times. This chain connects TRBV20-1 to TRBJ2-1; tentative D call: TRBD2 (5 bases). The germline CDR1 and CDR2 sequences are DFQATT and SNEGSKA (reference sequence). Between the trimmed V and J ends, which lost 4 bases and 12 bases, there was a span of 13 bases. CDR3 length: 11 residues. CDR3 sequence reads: CSANSGPRQFF. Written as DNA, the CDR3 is TGCAGTGCTAACAGCGGCCCGCGGCAGTTCTTC.

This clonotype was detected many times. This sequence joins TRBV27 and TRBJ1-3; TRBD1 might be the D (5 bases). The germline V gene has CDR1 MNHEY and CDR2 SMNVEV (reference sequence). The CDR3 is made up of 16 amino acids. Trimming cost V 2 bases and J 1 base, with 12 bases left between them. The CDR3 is CASSLDGAQSGNTIYF. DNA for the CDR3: TGTGCCAGCAGTTTAGACGGGGCACAGTCTGGAAACACCATATATTTT.

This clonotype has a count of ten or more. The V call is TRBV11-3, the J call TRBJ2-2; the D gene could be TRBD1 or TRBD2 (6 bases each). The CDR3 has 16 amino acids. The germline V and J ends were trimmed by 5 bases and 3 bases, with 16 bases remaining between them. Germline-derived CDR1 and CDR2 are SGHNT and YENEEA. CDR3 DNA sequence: TGTGCCAGCAGCCCAAGTCGGGGGCCGTACACCGGGGAGCTGTTTTTT. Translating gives CASSPSRGPYTGELFF.

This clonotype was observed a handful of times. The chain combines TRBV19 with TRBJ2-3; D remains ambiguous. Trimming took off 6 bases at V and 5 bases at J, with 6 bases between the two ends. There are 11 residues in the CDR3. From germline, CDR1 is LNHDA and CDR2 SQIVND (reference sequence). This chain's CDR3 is CASSLLDTQYF. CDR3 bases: TGTGCCAGTAGCCTCCTAGATACGCAGTATTTT.

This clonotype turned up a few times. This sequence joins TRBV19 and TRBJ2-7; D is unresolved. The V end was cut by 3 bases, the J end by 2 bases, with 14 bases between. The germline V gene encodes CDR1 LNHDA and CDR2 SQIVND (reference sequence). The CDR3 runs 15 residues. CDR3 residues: CASSMGQPFAYEQYF. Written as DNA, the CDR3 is TGTGCCAGTAGTATGGGCCAACCGTTTGCCTACGAGCAGTACTTC. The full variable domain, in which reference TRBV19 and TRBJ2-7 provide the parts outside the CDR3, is DGGITQSPKYLFRKEGQNVTLSCEQNLNHDAMYWYRQDPGQGLRLIYYSQIVNDFQKGDIAEGYSVSREKKESFPLTVTSAQKNPTAFYLCASSMGQPFAYEQYFGPGTRLTVT.